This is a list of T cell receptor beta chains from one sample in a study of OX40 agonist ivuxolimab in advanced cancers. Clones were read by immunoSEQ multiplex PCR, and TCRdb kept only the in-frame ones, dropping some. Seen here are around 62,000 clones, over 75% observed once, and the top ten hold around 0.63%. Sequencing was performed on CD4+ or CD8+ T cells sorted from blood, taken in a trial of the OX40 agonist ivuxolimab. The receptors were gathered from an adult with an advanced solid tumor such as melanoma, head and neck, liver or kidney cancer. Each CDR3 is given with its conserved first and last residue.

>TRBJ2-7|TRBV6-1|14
CASNRDRVLGEQYF
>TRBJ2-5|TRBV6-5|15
CASSSGLDNRETQYF
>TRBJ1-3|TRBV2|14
CATGDLPSGNTIYF
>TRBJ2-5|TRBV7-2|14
CASSPGTAQETQYF
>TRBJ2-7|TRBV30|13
CAWGFESAYEQYF
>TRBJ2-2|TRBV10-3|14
CAIGGTPNTGELFF
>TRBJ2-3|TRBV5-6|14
CASSLAGRTDTQYF
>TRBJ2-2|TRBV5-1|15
CASRDRAPAGGELFF
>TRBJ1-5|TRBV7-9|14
CASSLGTGMGPQHF
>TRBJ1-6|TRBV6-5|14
CATQPQGSESPLHF
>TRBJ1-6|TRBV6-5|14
CASSGQGSISPLHF
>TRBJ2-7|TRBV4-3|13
CASSQDRTYEQYF
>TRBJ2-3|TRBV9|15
CASSPRQGLGDTQYF
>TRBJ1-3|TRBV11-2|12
CASSRLGGSIYF